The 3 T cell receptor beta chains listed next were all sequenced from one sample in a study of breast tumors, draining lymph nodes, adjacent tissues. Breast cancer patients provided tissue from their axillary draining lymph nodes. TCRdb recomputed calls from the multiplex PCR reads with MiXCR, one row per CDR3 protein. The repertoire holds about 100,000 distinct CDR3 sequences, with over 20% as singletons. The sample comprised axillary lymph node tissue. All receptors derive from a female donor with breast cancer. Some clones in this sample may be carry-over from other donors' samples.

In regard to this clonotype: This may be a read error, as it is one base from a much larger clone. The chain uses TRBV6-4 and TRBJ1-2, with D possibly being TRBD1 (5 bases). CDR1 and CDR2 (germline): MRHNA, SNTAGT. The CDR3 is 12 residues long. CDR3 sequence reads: CASKEDSYSYTF. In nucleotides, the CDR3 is TGTGCCAGCAAGGAAGACAGCTATAGCTACACCTTC.

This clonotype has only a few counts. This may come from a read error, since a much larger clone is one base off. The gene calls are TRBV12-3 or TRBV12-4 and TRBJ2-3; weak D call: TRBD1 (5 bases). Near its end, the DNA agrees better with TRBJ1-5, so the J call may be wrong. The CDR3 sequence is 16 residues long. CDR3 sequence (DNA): TGTGCCAGCAGTCCGGGACTAATCGAGAGGTCAGATACGCAGCATTTT. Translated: CASSPGLIERSDTQHF.

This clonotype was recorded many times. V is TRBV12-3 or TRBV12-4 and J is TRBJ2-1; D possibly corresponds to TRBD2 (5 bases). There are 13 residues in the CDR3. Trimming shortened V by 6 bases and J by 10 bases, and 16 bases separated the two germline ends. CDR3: CASRPDGVKEQFF. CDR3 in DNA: TGTGCCAGCAGACCCGACGGGGTTAAGGAGCAGTTCTTC.